This is a list of T cell receptor beta chains from one sample in a study of T cells in tuberculosis. The table came from immunoSEQ multiplex PCR; TCRdb's copy has only in-frame clones and leaves some out. Here the sample spans about 37,000 clones, approximately 90% being singletons. The sample in question was PBMCs, obtained at tuberculosis diagnosis. These receptor sequences come from an adult with tuberculosis. Both conserved end residues are part of each CDR3. D genes are given only for firm matches. Only some rows state a clone size, as once, few, many or a class for expanded clones.

d_gene	v_gene	j_gene	abundance	CDR3aa	CDR3nt
.	TRBV6-5	TRBJ2-2	.	CASSQRGGGTGELFF	TGTGCCAGCAGCCAACGAGGTGGTGGAACCGGGGAGCTGTTTTTT
.	TRBV11-3	TRBJ2-2	once	CASSAPGAGELFF	TGTGCCAGCAGCGCTCCAGGGGCCGGGGAGCTGTTTTTT
.	TRBV7-8	TRBJ2-5	.	CASSLALGETQYF	TGTGCCAGCAGCTTAGCGTTGGGCGAGACCCAGTACTTC
.	TRBV7-6	TRBJ2-1	.	CASSLASSYNEQFF	TGTGCCAGCAGCTTAGCCTCCTCCTACAATGAGCAGTTCTTC
TRBD1	TRBV19	TRBJ2-7	.	CASSMDRVSSYEQYF	TGTGCCAGTAGTATGGACAGGGTGAGCTCCTACGAGCAGTACTTC
TRBD2	TRBV2	TRBJ2-1	.	CASSEARGYGINEQFF	TGTGCCAGCAGTGAAGCGCGGGGGTACGGCATTAATGAGCAGTTCTTC
.	TRBV6-5	TRBJ2-7	.	CASSSLRELADEQYF	TGTGCCAGCAGTTCCCTTCGGGAACTGGCAGACGAGCAGTACTTC
TRBD1	TRBV6-1	TRBJ1-4	few	CASSEAMGQPNEKLFF	TGTGCCAGCAGTGAAGCAATGGGACAGCCAAATGAAAAACTGTTTTTT
TRBD1	TRBV18	TRBJ1-6	.	CASSPYPGQRFFGSPLHF	TGTGCCAGCTCACCCTACCCGGGACAGCGATTCTTCGGTTCACCCCTCCACTTT
TRBD1	TRBV19	TRBJ1-2	.	CASSIRTGDGYTF	TGTGCCAGTAGTATCAGGACAGGGGACGGCTACACCTTC
.	TRBV5-5	TRBJ2-3	once	CASSLAGAKDTQYF	TGTGCCAGCAGCCTTGCAGGGGCCAAAGATACGCAGTATTTT
TRBD1	TRBV7-9	TRBJ2-7	.	CASSPRDSRKYEQYF	TGTGCCAGCAGTCCGAGGGACAGCCGAAAATACGAGCAGTACTTC
.	TRBV14	TRBJ1-1	few	CASSQARTEAFF	TGTGCCAGCAGCCAAGCGCGCACTGAAGCTTTCTTT
.	TRBV5-6	TRBJ2-6	.	CASSFRGVPPGANVLTF	TGTGCCAGCAGCTTCAGGGGGGTCCCACCTGGGGCCAACGTCCTGACTTTC
TRBD2	TRBV9	TRBJ2-3	.	CASSAPGGGTDTQYF	TGTGCCAGCAGCGCCCCGGGGGGGGGCACAGATACGCAGTATTTT
TRBD2	TRBV9	TRBJ2-2	.	CASGRETMNTGELFF	TGTGCCAGCGGGAGGGAGACGATGAACACCGGGGAGCTGTTTTTT
TRBD1	TRBV4-1	TRBJ1-4	.	CASSPGTGGQNEKLFF	TGCGCCAGCAGCCCAGGGACAGGGGGGCAGAATGAAAAACTGTTTTTT
TRBD2	TRBV7-2	TRBJ2-3	.	CASSVRTSGGAQDTQYF	TGTGCCAGCAGCGTACGGACTAGCGGGGGGGCCCAAGATACGCAGTATTTT
TRBD2	TRBV9	TRBJ2-7	.	CASSSDGGSYEQYF	TGTGCCAGCAGCTCCGACGGGGGGTCCTACGAGCAGTACTTC
.	TRBV5-8	TRBJ1-4	.	CASRDRGGSTNEKLFF	TGTGCCAGCAGGGACCGGGGGGGATCAACTAATGAAAAACTGTTTTTT
TRBD1	TRBV9	TRBJ1-1	.	CASSFGTGRNTEAFF	TGTGCCAGCAGCTTCGGGACAGGGAGGAACACTGAAGCTTTCTTT
TRBD1	TRBV5-6	TRBJ1-2	.	CASSSAGTGGNGYTF	TGTGCCAGCAGTTCGGCCGGGACAGGGGGCAATGGCTACACCTTC
TRBD1	TRBV19	TRBJ1-2	.	CASSSPGTDYGYTF	TGTGCCAGTAGTTCTCCCGGGACAGATTATGGCTACACCTTC
TRBD1	TRBV27	TRBJ1-5	few	CASTRTGAGNQPQHF	TGTGCCAGCACCCGGACAGGGGCTGGGAATCAGCCCCAGCATTTT
.	TRBV5-1	TRBJ1-2	.	CASSLDRGGGYTF	TGCGCCAGCAGCTTGGATCGGGGAGGTGGCTACACCTTC
TRBD1	TRBV6-6	TRBJ1-5	.	CASSEGQGQGQPQHF	TGTGCCAGCAGTGAGGGACAGGGTCAGGGTCAGCCCCAGCATTTT
TRBD1	TRBV7-2	TRBJ1-2	.	CASSLVQPRTGGAYGYTF	TGTGCCAGCAGCTTAGTCCAGCCGAGGACAGGGGGCGCCTATGGCTACACCTTC
TRBD1	TRBV13	TRBJ1-1	.	CASSINRGGNTEAFF	TGTGCCAGCAGCATAAACAGGGGAGGGAACACTGAAGCTTTCTTT
TRBD1	TRBV5-1	TRBJ2-1	.	CASSLGQGYNEQFF	TGCGCCAGCAGCCTGGGACAGGGCTACAATGAGCAGTTCTTC
TRBD2	TRBV23-1	TRBJ2-3	once	CASSQLTGGPEDTQYF	TGCGCCAGCAGTCAATTGACGGGGGGGCCGGAAGATACGCAGTATTTT
TRBD1	TRBV10-3	TRBJ2-6	.	CAISETGAGANVLTF	TGTGCCATCAGTGAAACAGGGGCTGGGGCCAACGTCCTGACTTTC
TRBD2	TRBV6-4	TRBJ2-3	.	CASSEERGGTDTQYF	TGTGCCAGCAGTGAAGAGCGGGGGGGCACAGATACGCAGTATTTT
.	TRBV5-6	TRBJ1-6	.	CASSLYRGSHSPLHF	TGTGCCAGCAGCTTGTATCGCGGCAGCCATTCACCCCTCCACTTT
TRBD1	TRBV29-1	TRBJ1-4	.	CSVRFPGQGAGEKLFF	TGCAGCGTTCGGTTTCCGGGACAGGGGGCCGGTGAAAAACTGTTTTTT
.	TRBV27	TRBJ2-1	.	CASSFGGTEQFF	TGTGCCAGCAGTTTCGGAGGTACTGAGCAGTTCTTC
.	TRBV4-3	TRBJ1-1	.	CASSQVREVGTEAFF	TGCGCCAGCAGCCAAGTCAGGGAAGTGGGCACTGAAGCTTTCTTT
.	TRBV6-1	TRBJ2-7	.	CASSDISVLREQYF	TGTGCCAGCAGTGATATATCGGTTCTACGAGAGCAGTACTTC
TRBD1	TRBV7-2	TRBJ2-1	.	CASSFGQGKVNEQFF	TGTGCCAGCAGCTTCGGACAGGGTAAAGTGAATGAGCAGTTCTTC
TRBD1	TRBV10-3	TRBJ2-3	.	CAISSARDRAGDTQYF	TGTGCCATCAGCTCTGCCCGGGACAGGGCGGGGGATACGCAGTATTTT
TRBD1	TRBV28	TRBJ2-2	.	CASTSAGTGNGELFF	TGTGCCAGCACCTCCGCCGGGACAGGGAACGGGGAGCTGTTTTTT
TRBD1	TRBV27	TRBJ1-5	.	CASSLGGTVNNQPQHF	TGTGCCAGCAGTTTAGGGGGGACAGTCAACAATCAGCCCCAGCATTTT
.	TRBV19	TRBJ1-1	.	CASSRSTGSTEAFF	TGTGCCAGTAGTAGGTCGACGGGTAGCACTGAAGCTTTCTTT
.	TRBV2	TRBJ2-2	.	CASSDRGESGELFF	TGTGCCAGCAGTGACAGGGGAGAGTCCGGGGAGCTGTTTTTT
TRBD1	TRBV29-1	TRBJ2-7	.	CSVEGIGDSSYEQYF	TGCAGCGTTGAAGGAATTGGGGACAGTTCCTACGAGCAGTACTTC
.	TRBV11-2	TRBJ1-1	.	CASSLVGSGTEAFF	TGTGCCAGCAGCTTAGTGGGGAGCGGCACTGAAGCTTTCTTT
.	TRBV9	TRBJ1-3	.	CASSVGASGNTIYF	TGTGCCAGCAGCGTAGGGGCCTCTGGAAACACCATATATTTT
.	TRBV4-1	TRBJ2-3	.	CASSQAGDTTQYF	TGCGCCAGCAGCCAAGCGGGAGACACCACGCAGTATTTT
.	TRBV30	TRBJ1-5	.	CAWSRGGDNQPQHF	TGTGCCTGGAGTCGCGGGGGAGACAATCAGCCCCAGCATTTT
.	TRBV30	TRBJ1-3	.	CAWGRGNSGNTIYF	TGTGCCTGGGGCCGAGGGAACTCTGGAAACACCATATATTTT